This T cell receptor (beta chain) comes out of a study of identical twins. Trimming took 1 base from V and 0 from J, leaving 5 bases between them. Germline V gene data show CDR1 as SGHRS and CDR2 as YFSETQ. CDR3 length: 15 amino acids. Study observations and caveats: Twin-shared out-of-frame alpha sequences showed excess low generation probability.

Each CDR3 protein gets one entry after TCRdb re-called the 5' RACE reads with MiXCR. The sample lists 450,000 to 600,000 distinct CDR3 sequences, about 20% occurring once. Comments on this clonotype: Its antigen is as yet unknown.

The sample also formed part of further work on yellow fever vaccine responses in identical twins.

Sequencing input: CD4+ T cells sorted from blood. The clonotype originates from a woman younger than 35 in good health. This rearrangement joins TRBV5-1 to TRBJ2-6; D remains unclear. The CDR3 nucleotides read TGCGCCAGCAGCTTGACGGTCTCTGGGGCCAACGTCCTGACTTTC. This codes for CASSLTVSGANVLTF.